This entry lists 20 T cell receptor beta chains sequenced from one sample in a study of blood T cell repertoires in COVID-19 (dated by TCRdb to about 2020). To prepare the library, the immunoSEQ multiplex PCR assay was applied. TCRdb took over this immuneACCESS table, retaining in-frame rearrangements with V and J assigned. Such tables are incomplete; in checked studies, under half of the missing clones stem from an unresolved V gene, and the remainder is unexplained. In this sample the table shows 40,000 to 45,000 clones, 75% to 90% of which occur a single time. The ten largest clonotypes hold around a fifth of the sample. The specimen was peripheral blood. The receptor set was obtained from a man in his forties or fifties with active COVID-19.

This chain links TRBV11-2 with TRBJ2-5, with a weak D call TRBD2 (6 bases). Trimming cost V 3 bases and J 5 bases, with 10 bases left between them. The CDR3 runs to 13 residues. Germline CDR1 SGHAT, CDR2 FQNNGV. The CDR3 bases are TGTGCCAGCAGCTTTGGAGGGGTTGAGACCCAGTACTTC. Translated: CASSFGGVETQYF.

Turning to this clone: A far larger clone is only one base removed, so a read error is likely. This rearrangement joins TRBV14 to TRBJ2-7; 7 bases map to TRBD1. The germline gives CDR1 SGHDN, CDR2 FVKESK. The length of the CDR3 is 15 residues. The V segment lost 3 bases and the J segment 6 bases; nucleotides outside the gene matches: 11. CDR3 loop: CASSHGATGYSEQYF. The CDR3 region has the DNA TGTGCCAGCAGCCATGGCGCGACAGGGTATAGCGAGCAGTACTTC.

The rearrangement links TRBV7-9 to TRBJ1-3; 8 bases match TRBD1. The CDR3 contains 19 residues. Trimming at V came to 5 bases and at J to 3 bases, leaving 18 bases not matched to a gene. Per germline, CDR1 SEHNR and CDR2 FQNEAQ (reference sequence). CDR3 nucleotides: TGTGCCAGCAGCCTCACAAACGCCCCCCCAGGGGGCGGTGGAAACACCATATATTTT. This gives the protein CASSLTNAPPGGGGNTIYF.

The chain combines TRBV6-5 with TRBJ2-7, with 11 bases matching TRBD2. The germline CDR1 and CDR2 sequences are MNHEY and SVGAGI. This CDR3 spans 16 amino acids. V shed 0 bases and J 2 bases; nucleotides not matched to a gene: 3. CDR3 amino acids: CASSYSKLAGAYEQYF. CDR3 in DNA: TGTGCCAGCAGTTACTCGAAACTAGCGGGAGCCTACGAGCAGTACTTC.

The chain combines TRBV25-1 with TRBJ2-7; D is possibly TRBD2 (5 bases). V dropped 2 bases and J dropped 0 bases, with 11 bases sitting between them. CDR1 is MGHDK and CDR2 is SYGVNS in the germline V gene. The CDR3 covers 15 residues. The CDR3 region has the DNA TGTGCCAGCAGTGAAGGGCTAGCTCGCTCCTACGAGCAGTACTTC. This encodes CASSEGLARSYEQYF.

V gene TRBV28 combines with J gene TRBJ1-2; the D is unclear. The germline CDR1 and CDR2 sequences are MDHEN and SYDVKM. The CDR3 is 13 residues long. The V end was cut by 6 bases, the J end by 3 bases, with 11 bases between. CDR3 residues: CASSNTVYYGYTF. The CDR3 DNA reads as TGTGCCAGCAGCAATACAGTTTACTATGGCTACACCTTC.

CDR3 DNA: TGTGCCTGGAGTGTAGACTTGGCGAACACTGAAGCTTTCTTT. Residues: CAWSVDLANTEAFF. This chain links TRBV30 with TRBJ1-1; D gene ambiguous. Germline lookup yields CDR1 GTSNPN and CDR2 SVGIG (reference sequence). This CDR3 has 14 amino acids. V dropped 0 bases and J dropped 1 base, with 9 bases sitting between them.

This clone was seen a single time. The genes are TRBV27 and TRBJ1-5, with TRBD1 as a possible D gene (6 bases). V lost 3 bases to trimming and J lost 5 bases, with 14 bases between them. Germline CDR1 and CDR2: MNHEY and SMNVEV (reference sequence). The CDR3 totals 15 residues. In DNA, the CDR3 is TGTGCCAGCAGTTTCGGCAGGGGCCCCTATCAGCCCCAGCATTTT. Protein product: CASSFGRGPYQPQHF.

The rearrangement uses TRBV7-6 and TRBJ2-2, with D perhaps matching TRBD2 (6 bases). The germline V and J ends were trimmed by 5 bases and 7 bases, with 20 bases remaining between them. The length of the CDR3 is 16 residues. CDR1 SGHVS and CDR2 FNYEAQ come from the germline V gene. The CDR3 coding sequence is TGTGCCAGCAGCACACCCGCCGTCCGGGAGAACGGGGAGCTGTTTTTT. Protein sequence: CASSTPAVRENGELFF.

CDR3: CASSLTAGGAYGYTF. The CDR3 DNA reads as TGTGCCAGCAGCTTAACGGCAGGAGGGGCCTATGGCTACACCTTC. The gene calls are TRBV11-3 and TRBJ1-2; maybe TRBD1 (5 bases). Germline assignment: CDR1 SGHNT and CDR2 YENEEA. The CDR3 extends over 15 amino acids. With 2 bases removed from V and 4 bases from J, the gap between germline ends came to 14 bases. The full variable domain, with the rest looked up from reference TRBV11-3 and TRBJ1-2, is EAGVVQSPRYKIIEKKQPVAFWCNPISGHNTLYWYLQNLGQGPELLIRYENEEAVDDSQLPKDRFSAERLKGVDSTLKIQPAELGDSAVYLCASSLTAGGAYGYTFGSGTRLTVV.

CDR3 sequence: CASSQDSSDGETQYF. In DNA form, the CDR3 reads TGCGCCAGCAGCCAAGACTCTAGCGATGGAGAGACCCAGTACTTC. The genes are TRBV4-1 and TRBJ2-5; D is perhaps TRBD2 (6 bases). Trimming pared 0 bases from V and 4 bases from J, leaving 12 bases between. Germline V gene sequence: CDR1 MGHRA, CDR2 YSYEKL. This CDR3 is 15 amino acids long.

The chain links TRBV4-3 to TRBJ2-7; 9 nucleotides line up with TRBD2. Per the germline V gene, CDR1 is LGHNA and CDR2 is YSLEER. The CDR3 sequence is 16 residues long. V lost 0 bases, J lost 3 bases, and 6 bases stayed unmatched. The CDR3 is CASSQDWAGGVYEQYF. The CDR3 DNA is TGCGCCAGCAGCCAAGATTGGGCGGGAGGGGTCTACGAGCAGTACTTC.

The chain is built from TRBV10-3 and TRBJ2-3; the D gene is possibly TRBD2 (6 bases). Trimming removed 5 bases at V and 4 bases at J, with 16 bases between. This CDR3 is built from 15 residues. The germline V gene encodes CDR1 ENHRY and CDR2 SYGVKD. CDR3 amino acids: CAISTTSSTADTQYF. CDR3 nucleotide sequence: TGTGCCATCAGTACCACTAGCAGTACGGCAGATACGCAGTATTTT.

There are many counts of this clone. CDR3 in DNA: TGTGCCAGTAGCGTTGCTAGCGGACGCCACGAGCAGTACTTC. Amino acid sequence: CASSVASGRHEQYF. The V and J genes are TRBV19 and TRBJ2-7, with 7 bases fitting TRBD2. Germline lookup yields CDR1 LNHDA and CDR2 SQIVND (reference sequence). The CDR3 extends over 14 amino acids. With V trimmed by 6 bases and J by 5 bases, 10 bases remained unmatched.

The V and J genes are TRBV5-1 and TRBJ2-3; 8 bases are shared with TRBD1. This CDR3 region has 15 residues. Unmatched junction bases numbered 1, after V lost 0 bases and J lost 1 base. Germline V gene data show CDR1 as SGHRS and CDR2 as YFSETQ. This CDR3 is CASSLDRGGTDTQYF. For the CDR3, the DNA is TGCGCCAGCAGCTTGGACAGGGGGGGCACAGATACGCAGTATTTT.

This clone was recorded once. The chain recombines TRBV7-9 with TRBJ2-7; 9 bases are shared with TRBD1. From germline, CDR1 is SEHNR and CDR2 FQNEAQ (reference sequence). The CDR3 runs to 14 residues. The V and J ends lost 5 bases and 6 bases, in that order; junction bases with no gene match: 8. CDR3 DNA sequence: TGTGCCAGCAGCCAGGGGACAGGGACGGCCGAGCAGTACTTC. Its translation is CASSQGTGTAEQYF.

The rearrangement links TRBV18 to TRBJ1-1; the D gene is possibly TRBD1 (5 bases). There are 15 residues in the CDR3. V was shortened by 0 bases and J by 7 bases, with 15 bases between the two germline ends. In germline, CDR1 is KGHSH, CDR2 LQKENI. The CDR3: CASSPPGSPGVEAFF. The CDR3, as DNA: TGTGCCAGCTCACCACCCGGGAGCCCGGGGGTTGAAGCTTTCTTT.

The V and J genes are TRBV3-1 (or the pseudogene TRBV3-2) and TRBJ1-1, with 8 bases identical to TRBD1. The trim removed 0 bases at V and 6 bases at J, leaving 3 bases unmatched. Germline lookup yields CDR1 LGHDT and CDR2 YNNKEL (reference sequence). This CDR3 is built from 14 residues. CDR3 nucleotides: TGTGCCAGCAGCCAAGATACAGGGGGTGCTGAAGCTTTCTTT. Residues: CASSQDTGGAEAFF.

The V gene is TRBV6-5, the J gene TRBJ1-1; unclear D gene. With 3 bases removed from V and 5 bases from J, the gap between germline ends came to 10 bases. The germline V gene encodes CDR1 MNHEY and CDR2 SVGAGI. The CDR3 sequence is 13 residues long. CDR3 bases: TGTGCCAGCAGTTATGGAGCTGGGACTGAAGCTTTCTTT. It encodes CASSYGAGTEAFF.

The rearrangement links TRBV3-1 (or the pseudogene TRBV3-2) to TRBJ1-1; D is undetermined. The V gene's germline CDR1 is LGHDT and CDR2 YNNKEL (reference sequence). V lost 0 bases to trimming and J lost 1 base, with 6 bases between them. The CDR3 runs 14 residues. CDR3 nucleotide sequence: TGTGCCAGCAGCCAAGACGAGAGGAACACTGAAGCTTTCTTT. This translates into CASSQDERNTEAFF.